The clone carrying this T cell receptor beta chain was counted once. The target antigen is unknown. Germline lookup yields CDR1 SGHTA and CDR2 FQGNSA. This CDR3 region has 17 residues. V shed 1 base, J shed 6 bases, and the junction held 11 bases outside the gene matches. The sample is drawn from a study of T cells in tuberculosis. As for the study in general: The T cells targeted glucose monomycolate, a mycobacterial lipid, via CD1B. IGRA-negative adolescents, IGRA-positive adolescents with latent tuberculosis and adults with active tuberculosis formed this South African cohort.

Study observations and caveats: Classification accuracy was roughly 90% (AUROC approximately 0.89) with the GMM-specific repertoire.

The data were produced by immunoSEQ multiplex PCR, yet TCRdb's version contains in-frame clones alone and is incomplete. This sample has nearly 35,000 clones, with roughly 92% found just once. Each donor contributed roughly 100,000 T cells on average, unsorted. The specimen sequenced was PBMCs. The chain uses TRBV7-2 and TRBJ2-7, with TRBD1 matching 11 bases. The receptor was isolated from a donor between 10 and 35 years old with latent tuberculosis or without tuberculosis infection. As DNA, the CDR3 is TGTGCCAGCAGCTTAGATCTGGGACAGGGGGGAAGGGGCGAGCAGTACTTC. This codes for CASSLDLGQGGRGEQYF.